Below, 23 T cell receptor beta chains from the same sample are listed, as sequenced in a study of response to subunit inactivated influenza vaccine. TCRdb redid the calling of the RT-PCR reads with MiXCR, one entry per CDR3 protein. The sample has 430,000 or so distinct CDR3 sequences, roughly 9.8% seen once. The starting material was PBMCs from blood, obtained 35 to 45 days after vaccination. The receptors were gathered from a middle-aged man who received an inactivated influenza vaccine.

This clonotype was seen a few times. The V gene is TRBV20-1, the J gene TRBJ2-3; D may be TRBD2 (6 bases). The V gene lost 3 bases and the J gene lost 7 bases, with 20 bases spanning the gap. The CDR3 sequence is 15 residues long. The germline V gene encodes CDR1 DFQATT and CDR2 SNEGSKA (reference sequence). Here the CDR3 DNA reads TGCAGTGCTAGTCTCAACCCGGGACTGGAGAATACGCAGTATTTT. Protein product: CSASLNPGLENTQYF.

The V gene is TRBV3-1, the J gene TRBJ2-2; 9 nucleotides match TRBD1. The V gene's germline CDR1 is LGHDT and CDR2 YNNKEL (reference sequence). The V segment lost 4 bases and the J segment 7 bases; nucleotides outside the gene matches: 4. This CDR3 has 14 amino acids. In nucleotides, the CDR3 is TGTGCCAGCAGCCCGGGACAGGGCGTCGGGGAGCTGTTTTTT. The encoded protein is CASSPGQGVGELFF.

The chain has TRBV7-2 and TRBJ2-3; D is perhaps TRBD2 (6 bases). The CDR3 length is 17 residues. Trimming stripped 7 bases from V and 8 bases from J, with 28 bases between. Looked up from germline, CDR1 is SGHTA and CDR2 is FQGNSA. The CDR3, as DNA: TGTGCCAGCAAGCATAAGGACTCCCCTAGCGTTTCAGCTACGCAGTATTTT. It encodes CASKHKDSPSVSATQYF.

The chain has TRBV30 and TRBJ1-1; 8 nucleotides agree with TRBD1. With V trimmed by 0 bases and J by 4 bases, 4 bases remained unmatched. Germline CDR1 is GTSNPN and CDR2 is SVGIG (reference sequence). The CDR3 contains 14 residues. CDR3 protein: CAWSVGQGFTEAFF. The CDR3 DNA is TGTGCCTGGAGTGTCGGACAGGGATTCACTGAAGCTTTCTTT.

This clonotype was observed many times. V usage is TRBV5-1 and J usage is TRBJ2-1, with D possibly matching TRBD1 (6 bases). The CDR3 is 14 amino acids. V was cut by 5 bases and J by 0 bases, with 9 bases left in between. The germline V gene has CDR1 SGHRS and CDR2 YFSETQ. CDR3 in amino acids: CASSQGGSYNEQFF. The CDR3 DNA follows: TGCGCCAGCAGTCAAGGGGGCTCCTACAATGAGCAGTTCTTC.

This clonotype was detected a few times. The CDR3 sequence: CSASSSGGARYEQFF. The CDR3 DNA reads as TGCAGTGCTAGTAGCAGCGGGGGGGCCCGATATGAGCAGTTCTTC. The rearrangement joins TRBV20-1 to TRBJ2-1, with TRBD2 identical over 10 bases. Germline lookup yields CDR1 DFQATT and CDR2 SNEGSKA (reference sequence). V shed 3 bases, J shed 8 bases, and the junction held 10 bases outside the gene matches. There are 15 residues in the CDR3.

V is TRBV5-1 and J is TRBJ2-1, with TRBD2 identical over 12 bases. This CDR3 is built from 16 residues. Germline V gene sequence: CDR1 SGHRS, CDR2 YFSETQ. The trim removed 4 bases at V and 6 bases at J, leaving 8 bases unmatched. Here the CDR3 DNA reads TGCGCCAGCAGCCTACGACTAGCGGGAGCCCCCAATGAGCAGTTCTTC. Translating gives CASSLRLAGAPNEQFF. The full variable domain, rest sourced from reference TRBV5-1 and TRBJ2-1, is KAGVTQTPRYLIKTRGQQVTLSCSPISGHRSVSWYQQTPGQGLQFLFEYFSETQRNKGNFPGRFSGRQFSNSRSEMNVSTLELGDSALYLCASSLRLAGAPNEQFFGPGTRLTVL.

V and J are TRBV5-1 and TRBJ2-5; perhaps TRBD2 as D (7 bases). This CDR3 has 15 amino acids. CDR1 SGHRS and CDR2 YFSETQ come from the germline V gene. The V gene lost 0 bases and the J gene lost 5 bases, with 14 bases spanning the gap. The CDR3 nucleotides read TGCGCCAGCAGCTTGGTGGGGGGGCCTGAGGAGACCCAGTACTTC. Its protein product is CASSLVGGPEETQYF.

This clonotype has at least ten counts. The chain links TRBV29-1 to TRBJ2-7, with 8 nucleotides matching TRBD2. CDR1 is SQVTM and CDR2 is ANQGSEA in the germline V gene. V lost 1 base, J lost 4 bases, and 0 bases stayed unmatched. CDR3 length: 12 amino acids. CDR3 sequence reads: CSVEVAGYEQYF. CDR3 nucleotides: TGCAGCGTTGAAGTAGCGGGATACGAGCAGTACTTC.

This clonotype was counted ten times or more. J is TRBJ2-3 and V is TRBV29-1, with D unclear. Trimming cost V 3 bases and J 6 bases, with 10 bases left between them. The CDR3 extends over 12 amino acids. The germline CDR1 and CDR2 sequences are SQVTM and ANQGSEA. CDR3 region: CSVDVASDTQYF. CDR3 bases: TGCAGCGTTGATGTTGCATCCGATACGCAGTATTTT.

CDR3 sequence (DNA): TGCGCCAGCAGCTTGGGAGGGACCGAAGAGACCCAGTACTTC. Amino acids: CASSLGGTEETQYF. The chain employs TRBV5-1 and TRBJ2-5; either TRBD1 or TRBD2 may supply D (5 bases each). V gave up 0 bases and J gave up 3 bases, with 9 bases separating them. The germline CDR1 and CDR2 sequences are SGHRS and YFSETQ. The CDR3 is made up of 14 amino acids.

The V gene is TRBV2, the J gene TRBJ1-1, with a weak D call TRBD1 (6 bases). Germline CDR1 reads SNHLY; CDR2 reads FYNNEI. V was pared by 0 bases and J by 1 base, with 9 bases between. The CDR3 has 15 amino acids. In DNA form, the CDR3 reads TGTGCCAGCAGTGAAGCGGGCAGGGGGAACACTGAAGCTTTCTTT. This gives the protein CASSEAGRGNTEAFF.

This rearrangement joins TRBV5-1 to TRBJ2-2; the D is unclear. Germline CDR1 and CDR2: SGHRS and YFSETQ. The CDR3 is 12 amino acids. V was clipped by 5 bases and J by 2 bases, with 4 bases between them. As DNA, the CDR3 is TGCGCCAGCAGTTATAACACCGGGGAGCTGTTTTTT. Translating gives CASSYNTGELFF.

This clonotype was seen ten or more times. Here the CDR3 reads CASSGTGATGELFF. CDR3 DNA: TGTGCCAGCAGCGGGACAGGGGCCACCGGGGAGCTGTTTTTT. The chain combines TRBV21-1 with TRBJ2-2; the table's D call TRBD1 went unverified against the DNA. TRBV21-1 is tagged as a pseudogene. CDR3 length equals 14 residues.

This sequence joins TRBV10-3 and TRBJ2-7; 8 nucleotides align to TRBD2. The CDR3 runs 15 residues. Germline V gene lookup returns CDR1 ENHRY and CDR2 SYGVKD. V lost 3 bases and J lost 3; bases outside the gene matches: 7. The DNA for the CDR3 is TGTGCCATCAGTGAAAGGACTAGCCCCGACTACGAGCAGTACTTC. Translating it yields CAISERTSPDYEQYF.

This clonotype was picked up a small number of times. This chain uses TRBV5-1 with TRBJ2-3, with TRBD2 matching over 8 bases. Germline assignment: CDR1 SGHRS and CDR2 YFSETQ. The CDR3 sequence is 18 residues long. The ends lost 0 bases at V and 2 bases at J; junction bases unmatched: 11. The CDR3 loop reads CASSLGPGGGLFTDTQYF. In DNA form, the CDR3 reads TGCGCCAGCAGCTTGGGCCCTGGCGGGGGGCTGTTCACAGATACGCAGTATTTT.

This clonotype was recorded only once. The chain couples TRBV20-1 to TRBJ2-7; D assignment may be TRBD1 or TRBD2 (5 bases each). Trimming shortened V by 1 base and J by 4 bases, and 14 bases separated the two germline ends. This CDR3 region has 14 residues. The germline V gene encodes CDR1 DFQATT and CDR2 SNEGSKA (reference sequence). The CDR3: CSARVRGAGYEQYF. CDR3 bases: TGCAGTGCTAGAGTACGAGGGGCGGGTTACGAGCAGTACTTC.

V is TRBV4-1 and J is TRBJ1-2; tentatively, D is TRBD1 (5 bases). The CDR3 sequence is 14 residues long. Trimming left V 3 bases short and J 4 bases short, with 12 bases between. The V gene's germline CDR1 is MGHRA and CDR2 YSYEKL. CDR3 nucleotide sequence: TGCGCCAGCAGCCAGGCGGGACGGATCTATGGCTACACCTTC. Translation gives CASSQAGRIYGYTF.

This clonotype has at least ten counts. The chain combines TRBV12-3 or TRBV12-4 with TRBJ2-1, with 8 bases fitting TRBD1. V lost 0 bases to trimming and J lost 3 bases; unmatched junction nucleotides: 4. The CDR3 runs to 16 residues. The CDR3 DNA reads TGTGCCAGCAGTTTAGCACAGGGGGTCCTCTACAATGAGCAGTTCTTC. It encodes CASSLAQGVLYNEQFF.

This chain joins TRBV12-3 or TRBV12-4 and TRBJ2-7; D ambiguous. The ends were cut back, 4 bases at V and 3 bases at J, with 10 bases in the middle. This CDR3 spans 13 amino acids. CDR3 bases: TGTGCCAGCAGTTATGGGCATGGCTACGAGCAGTACTTC. It codes for CASSYGHGYEQYF.

This clonotype has a count of ten or more. The chain uses TRBV7-2 and TRBJ2-4; no clear D gene. Germline-derived CDR1 and CDR2 are SGHTA and FQGNSA. The ends were cut back, 5 bases at V and 0 bases at J, with 11 bases in the middle. The CDR3 has 15 amino acids. CDR3 residues: CASSLGSLAKNIQYF. The CDR3 bases are TGTGCCAGCAGCCTCGGGTCACTAGCCAAAAACATTCAGTACTTC.

Only a few counts were recorded for this clonotype. The chain combines TRBV27 with TRBJ1-6; 7 nucleotides match TRBD1. The CDR3 length is 15 residues. Losses at the gene ends were 7 bases for V and 7 bases for J; bases not matched to a gene: 10. Germline V gene data show CDR1 as MNHEY and CDR2 as SMNVEV (reference sequence). The CDR3 spells CASKKQGSENSPLHF. The CDR3 bases are TGTGCCAGCAAGAAACAGGGGTCCGAGAATTCACCCCTCCACTTT.

This clonotype was recorded many times. The CDR3: CASSLGPGTGNEQFF. In nucleotides, the CDR3 is TGCGCCAGCAGCTTGGGTCCGGGGACGGGCAATGAGCAGTTCTTC. The J gene is TRBJ2-1, the V gene TRBV5-1; D may match TRBD1 or TRBD2 (5 bases each). The CDR3 runs 15 residues. Germline loops: CDR1 SGHRS, CDR2 YFSETQ. Between the trimmed V and J ends, which lost 0 bases and 6 bases, there was a span of 13 bases.